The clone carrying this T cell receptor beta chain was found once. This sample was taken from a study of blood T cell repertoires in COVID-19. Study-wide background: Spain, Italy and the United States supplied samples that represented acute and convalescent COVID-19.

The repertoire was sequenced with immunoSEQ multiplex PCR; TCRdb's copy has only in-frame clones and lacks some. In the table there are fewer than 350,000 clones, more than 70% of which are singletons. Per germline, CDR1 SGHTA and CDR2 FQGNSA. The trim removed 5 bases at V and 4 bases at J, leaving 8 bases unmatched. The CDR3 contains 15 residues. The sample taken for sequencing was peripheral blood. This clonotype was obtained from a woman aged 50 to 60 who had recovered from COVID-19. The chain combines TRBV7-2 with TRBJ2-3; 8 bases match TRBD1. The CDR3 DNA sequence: TGTGCCAGCAGCCTCTGGGGACAGGTCTCAGATACGCAGTATTTT. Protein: CASSLWGQVSDTQYF. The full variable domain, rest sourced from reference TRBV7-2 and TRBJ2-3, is GAGVSQSPSNKVTEKGKDVELRCDPISGHTALYWYRQSLGQGLEFLIYFQGNSAPDKSGLPSDRFSAERTGGSVSTLTIQRTQQEDSAVYLCASSLWGQVSDTQYFGPGTRLTVL.